Included here is one T cell receptor (beta chain) sequence, with context. What it binds is not known. The data belong to a study of T cell responses to AZD1222 COVID-19 vaccine. Points from the study as a whole: At 160-218 and 743-854, vaccine-associated CD4 TCRs were dominant, and they spanned spike.

Trimming took off 7 bases at V and 5 bases at J, with 14 bases between the two ends. This CDR3 is 13 amino acids long. Germline loops: CDR1 LNHDA, CDR2 SQIVND (reference sequence). Sequenced by immunoSEQ multiplex PCR; TCRdb stores in-frame clones only, minus some. The sample lists some 200,000 clones; 90% to 95% were seen once. V is TRBV19 and J is TRBJ1-1; no definite D call. The TCR was taken from an adult who received the AZD1222 COVID-19 vaccine. Sequencing used peripheral blood, obtained 28 days after the second AZD1222 dose. The CDR3 here is CASTPGVVTEAFF. CDR3 bases: TGTGCCAGTACCCCCGGGGTTGTGACTGAAGCTTTCTTT.